Listed here are 3 T cell receptor beta chains from one sample, sequenced in a study of blood T cell repertoires in COVID-19. The repertoire was sequenced with immunoSEQ multiplex PCR; TCRdb's copy has only in-frame clones and lacks some. Among approximately 97,000 clones listed, 70% to 90% were seen once. The sequencing sample was made of peripheral blood. The receptors were gathered from a middle-aged man with active COVID-19.

The V and J genes are TRBV4-2 and TRBJ2-1; the D gene is possibly TRBD2 (5 bases). The germline V and J ends were trimmed by 0 bases and 2 bases, with 14 bases remaining between them. The CDR3 is made up of 17 amino acids. Looked up from germline, CDR1 is LGHNA and CDR2 is YNFKEQ. Written as DNA, the CDR3 is TGTGCCAGCAGCCAAGACGGCCCAGCGGCACCCTACAATGAGCAGTTCTTC. Amino acid sequence: CASSQDGPAAPYNEQFF.

The chain uses TRBV4-2 and TRBJ2-1; 12 bases fit TRBD2. Germline trimming cut 3 bases from V and 7 bases from J; bases unmatched to any gene: 4. Per the germline V gene, CDR1 is LGHNA and CDR2 is YNFKEQ. This CDR3 spans 15 amino acids. The CDR3 DNA follows: TGTGCCAGCAGCCATCCTAGCGGGGGGGGGAATGAGCAGTTCTTC. This encodes CASSHPSGGGNEQFF.

The V gene is TRBV7-2, the J gene TRBJ1-1; D might be TRBD1 (5 bases). V was clipped by 5 bases and J by 3 bases, with 13 bases between them. Germline lookup yields CDR1 SGHTA and CDR2 FQGNSA. The CDR3 is 14 residues long. This CDR3 reads CASSLRGGDTEAFF. For the CDR3, the DNA is TGTGCCAGCAGCCTCCGGGGGGGGGACACTGAAGCTTTCTTT.